This TCR beta chain stems from a study of CD4 T cells in relation to SARS-CoV-2 and coronaviruses. Before the COVID-19 pandemic, during about 2010-2018, CD4+ T cells were taken from unexposed donors. The cells were cultured for 10 days before CD4+ T cells were isolated. PBMCs were plated at roughly 2.1 million per well in IL-2-containing medium. The study, taken as a whole, reports: In approximately 71% of donors, memory CD4+ clonotypes crossrecognized SARS-CoV-2 and at least one common cold coronavirus spike.

Trimming took off 1 base at V and 1 base at J, with 10 bases between the two ends. CDR1 is SEHNR and CDR2 is FQNEAQ in the germline V gene (reference sequence). The CDR3 totals 15 residues. Points on this clone: What it recognizes is unknown.

Using immunoSEQ multiplex PCR, the repertoire was profiled, and TCRdb retains in-frame clones only, with some absent. The sample lists around 25,000 clones; about 76% were seen once. The sample taken for sequencing was CD4+ T cells from PBMCs, cultured in vitro. V gene TRBV7-9 combines with J gene TRBJ1-1; TRBD1 is a possible D gene (6 bases). This TCR derives from a human donor in good health. As DNA, the CDR3 is TGTGCCAGCAGCTTAGATAGAGGGGGGAACACTGAAGCTTTCTTT. This sequence encodes CASSLDRGGNTEAFF.